This T cell receptor beta chain was sequenced during a study of blood T cell repertoires in COVID-19. Sequencing was performed with immunoSEQ multiplex PCR; in TCRdb, only in-frame clones are kept and a portion is missing. The sample shows more than 150,000 clones, about four fifths of them seen only once. Per the germline V gene, CDR1 is LGHNA and CDR2 is YNFKEQ. Germline trimming cut 4 bases from V and 7 bases from J; bases unmatched to any gene: 8. This CDR3 has 14 amino acids. Only one count was recorded for this clone. This TCR was recovered from a woman aged 80 or over with COVID-19, enrolled during active disease. What was sequenced was peripheral blood. V gene TRBV4-2 combines with J gene TRBJ2-7, with 9 bases matching TRBD2. The CDR3 protein is CASSRGGGAGEQYF. Here the CDR3 DNA reads TGTGCCAGCAGCCGGGGCGGGGGGGCTGGAGAGCAGTACTTC.